This T cell receptor beta chain emerged from a study of CD8 T cells in Susac syndrome. The RNA, 0.5 to 1 ug, was put through reverse transcription using random hexamers. From the immunoSEQ multiplex PCR reads, TCRdb called clonotypes with MiXCR, one entry per CDR3 protein. The table records under 550,000 distinct CDR3 sequences, more than 80% of them present only once. The T cells that were sequenced for TCR beta were CD8+ and CD4+ cells from blood. Negative isolation yielded CD8+ and CD4+ T cells; FACS enriched TEMRA cells. The source is a human donor with multiple sclerosis. Sample: CD8+ T cells from PBMCs.

CDR3 sequence (DNA): TGTCCTTCGGAGACTAGCGGGGGGGGCCAGGAGACCCAGTACTTC. Its protein product is CPSETSGGGQETQYF. The gene calls are TRBV21-1 and TRBJ2-5; the table gives TRBD2 as D, unverified against the DNA. TRBV21-1 constitutes a pseudogene. The CDR3 has 15 amino acids.